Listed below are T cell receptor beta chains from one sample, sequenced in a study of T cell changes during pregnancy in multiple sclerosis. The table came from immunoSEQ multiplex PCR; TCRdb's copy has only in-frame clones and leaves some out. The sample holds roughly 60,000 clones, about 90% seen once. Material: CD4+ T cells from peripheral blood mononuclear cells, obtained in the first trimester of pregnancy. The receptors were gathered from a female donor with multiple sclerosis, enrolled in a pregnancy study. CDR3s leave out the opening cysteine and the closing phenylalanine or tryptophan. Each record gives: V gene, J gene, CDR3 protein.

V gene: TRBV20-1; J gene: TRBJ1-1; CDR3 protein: RKGDNTEAF
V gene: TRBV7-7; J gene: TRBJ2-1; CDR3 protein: ASSLVGAVNEQF
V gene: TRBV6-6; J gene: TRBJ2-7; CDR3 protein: ASTPAGTRENEQY
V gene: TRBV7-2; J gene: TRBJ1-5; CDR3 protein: ASSPRSFQPQH
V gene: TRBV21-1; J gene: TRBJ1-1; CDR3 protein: ASSHTGNRGTEAF
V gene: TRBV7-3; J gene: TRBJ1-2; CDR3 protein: ASSQGTARQGIIGYGYT
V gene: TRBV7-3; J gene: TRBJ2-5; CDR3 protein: ASSLLPQETQY
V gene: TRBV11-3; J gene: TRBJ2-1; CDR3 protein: ASSPTGTSLNNEQF
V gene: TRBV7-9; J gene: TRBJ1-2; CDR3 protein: ASSLVVPGYGYT
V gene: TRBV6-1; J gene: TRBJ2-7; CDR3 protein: ASSWDRDEQY
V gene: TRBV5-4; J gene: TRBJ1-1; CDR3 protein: ASSRGEGTEAF
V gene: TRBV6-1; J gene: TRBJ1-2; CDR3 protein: ASSGPTGASGRANYGYT
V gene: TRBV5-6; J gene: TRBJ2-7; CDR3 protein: ASSLVDRPYEQY
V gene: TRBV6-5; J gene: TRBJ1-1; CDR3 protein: ASSYGTENTEAF
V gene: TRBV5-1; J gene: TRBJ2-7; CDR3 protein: ASSYPERGYEQY
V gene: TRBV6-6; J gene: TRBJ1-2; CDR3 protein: ASREGGGGYGYT
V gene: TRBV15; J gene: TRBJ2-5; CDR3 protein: ATSRGTSGETQY
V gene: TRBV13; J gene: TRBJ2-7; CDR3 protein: ASSLGWGTSGYEQY
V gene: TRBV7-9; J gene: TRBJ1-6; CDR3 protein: ASSSRRTGDSPLH
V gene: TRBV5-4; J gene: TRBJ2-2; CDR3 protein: ASSTHRDRNTGELF
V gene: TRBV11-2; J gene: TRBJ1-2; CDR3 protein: ASSSTTNYGYT
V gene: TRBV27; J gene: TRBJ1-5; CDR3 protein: ASSPTGTQPQH
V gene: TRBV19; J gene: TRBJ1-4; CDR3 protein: ASREGGKLF
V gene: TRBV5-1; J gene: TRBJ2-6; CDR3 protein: ASSTLDRGRVFSGANVLT
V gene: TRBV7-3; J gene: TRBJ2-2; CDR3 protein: ASSPVRGRELF
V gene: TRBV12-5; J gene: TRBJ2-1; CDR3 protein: ASGLVPRGDEQF
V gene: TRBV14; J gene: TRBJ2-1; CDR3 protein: ASSQGAGTWGRNEQF